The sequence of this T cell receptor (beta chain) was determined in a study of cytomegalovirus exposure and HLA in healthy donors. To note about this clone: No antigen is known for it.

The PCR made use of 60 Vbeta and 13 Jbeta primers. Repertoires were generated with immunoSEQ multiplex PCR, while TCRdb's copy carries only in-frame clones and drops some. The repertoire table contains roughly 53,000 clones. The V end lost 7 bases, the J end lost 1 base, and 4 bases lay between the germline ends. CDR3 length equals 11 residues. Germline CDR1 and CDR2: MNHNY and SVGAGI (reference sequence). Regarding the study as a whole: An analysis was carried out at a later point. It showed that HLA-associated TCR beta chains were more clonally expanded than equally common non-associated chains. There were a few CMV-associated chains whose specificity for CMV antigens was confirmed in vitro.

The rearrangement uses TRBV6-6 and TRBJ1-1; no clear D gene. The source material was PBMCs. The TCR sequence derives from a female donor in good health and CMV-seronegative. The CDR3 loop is CASMRNTEAFF. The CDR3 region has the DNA TGTGCCAGCATGCGGAACACTGAAGCTTTCTTT.